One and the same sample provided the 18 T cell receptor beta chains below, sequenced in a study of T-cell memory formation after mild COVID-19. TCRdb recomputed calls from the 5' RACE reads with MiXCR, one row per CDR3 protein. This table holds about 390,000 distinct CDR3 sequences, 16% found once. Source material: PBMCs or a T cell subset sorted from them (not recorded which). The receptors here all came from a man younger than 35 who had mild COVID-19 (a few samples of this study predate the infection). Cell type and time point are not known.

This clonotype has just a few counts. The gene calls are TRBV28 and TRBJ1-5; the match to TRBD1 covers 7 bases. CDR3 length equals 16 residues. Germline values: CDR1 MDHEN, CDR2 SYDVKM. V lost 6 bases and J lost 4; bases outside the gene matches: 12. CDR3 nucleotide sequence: TGTGCCAGCAGCCTAGAGGAGGGGGCGGGGAATCAGCCCCAGCATTTT. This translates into CASSLEEGAGNQPQHF. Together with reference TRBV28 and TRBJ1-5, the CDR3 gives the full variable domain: DVKVTQSSRYLVKRTGEKVFLECVQDMDHENMFWYRQDPGLGLRLIYFSYDVKMKEKGDIPEGYSVSREKKERFSLILESASTNQTSMYLCASSLEEGAGNQPQHFGDGTRLSIL.

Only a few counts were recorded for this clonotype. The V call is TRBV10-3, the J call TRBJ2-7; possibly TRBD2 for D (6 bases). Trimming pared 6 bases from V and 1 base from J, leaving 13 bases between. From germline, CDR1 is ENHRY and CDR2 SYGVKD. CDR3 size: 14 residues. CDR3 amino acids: CAISVPGGSYEQYF. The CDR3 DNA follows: TGTGCCATCAGCGTTCCCGGGGGTTCCTACGAGCAGTACTTC.

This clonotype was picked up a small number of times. DNA of the CDR3: TGTGCCAGCAGTGGGGGCAGACTCGCCTACGAGCAGTACTTC. Its translation is CASSGGRLAYEQYF. The J gene is TRBJ2-7, the V gene TRBV25-1, with D perhaps matching TRBD1 (5 bases). Trimming stripped 4 bases from V and 2 bases from J, with 12 bases between. The CDR3 is 14 residues long. Germline loops: CDR1 MGHDK, CDR2 SYGVNS.

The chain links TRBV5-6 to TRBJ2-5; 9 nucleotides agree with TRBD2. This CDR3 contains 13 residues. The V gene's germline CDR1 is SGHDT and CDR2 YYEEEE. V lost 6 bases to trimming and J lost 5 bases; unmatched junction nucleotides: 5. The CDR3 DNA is TGTGCCAGCAACTTAGCGGGGGTGGAGACCCAGTACTTC. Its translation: CASNLAGVETQYF.

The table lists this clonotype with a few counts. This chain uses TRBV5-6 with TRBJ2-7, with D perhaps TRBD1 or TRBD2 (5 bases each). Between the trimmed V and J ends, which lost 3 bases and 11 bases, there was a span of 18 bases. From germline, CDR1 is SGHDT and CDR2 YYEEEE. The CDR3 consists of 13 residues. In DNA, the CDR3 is TGTGCCAGCAGCTCCTCAGGGACCGGGAATAAGTACTTC. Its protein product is CASSSSGTGNKYF.

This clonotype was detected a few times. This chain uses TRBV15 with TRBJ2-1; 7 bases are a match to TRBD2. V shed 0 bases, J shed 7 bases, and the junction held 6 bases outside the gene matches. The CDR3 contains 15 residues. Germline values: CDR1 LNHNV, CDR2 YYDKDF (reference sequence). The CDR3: CATSRDRASGNEQFF. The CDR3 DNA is TGTGCCACCAGCAGAGATCGGGCTAGCGGAAATGAGCAGTTCTTC.

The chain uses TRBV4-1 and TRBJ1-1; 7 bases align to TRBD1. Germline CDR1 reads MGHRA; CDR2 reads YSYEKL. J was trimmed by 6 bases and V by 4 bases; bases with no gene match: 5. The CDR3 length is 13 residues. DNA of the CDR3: TGCGCCAGCAGCCCAGAAGGACAGGCTGAAGCTTTCTTT. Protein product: CASSPEGQAEAFF.

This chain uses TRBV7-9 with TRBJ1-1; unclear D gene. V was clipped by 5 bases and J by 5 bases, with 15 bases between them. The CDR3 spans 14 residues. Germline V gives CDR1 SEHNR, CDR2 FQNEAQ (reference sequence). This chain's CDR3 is CASSKAAAETEAFF. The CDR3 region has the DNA TGTGCCAGCAGCAAGGCGGCGGCGGAAACTGAAGCTTTCTTT.

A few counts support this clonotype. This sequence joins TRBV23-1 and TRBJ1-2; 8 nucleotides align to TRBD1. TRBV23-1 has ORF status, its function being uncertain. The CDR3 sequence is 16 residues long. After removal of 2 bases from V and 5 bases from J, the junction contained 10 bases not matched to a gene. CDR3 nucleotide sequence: TGCGCCAGCAGTCAAAACCAGGACAGGGAAGAGTATGGCTACACCTTC. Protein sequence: CASSQNQDREEYGYTF.

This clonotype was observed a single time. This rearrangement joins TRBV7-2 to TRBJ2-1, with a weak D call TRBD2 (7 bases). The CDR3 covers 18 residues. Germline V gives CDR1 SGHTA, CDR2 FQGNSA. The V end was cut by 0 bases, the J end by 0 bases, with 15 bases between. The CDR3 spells CASSLAGGARTSYNEQFF. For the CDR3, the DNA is TGTGCCAGCAGCTTAGCGGGGGGGGCTAGAACCTCCTACAATGAGCAGTTCTTC.

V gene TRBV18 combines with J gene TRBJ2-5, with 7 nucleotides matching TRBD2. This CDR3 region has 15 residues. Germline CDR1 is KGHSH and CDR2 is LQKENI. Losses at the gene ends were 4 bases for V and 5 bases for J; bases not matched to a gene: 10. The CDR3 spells CASSRTPSGGETQYF. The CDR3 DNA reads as TGTGCCAGCTCACGAACGCCTAGCGGTGGCGAGACCCAGTACTTC. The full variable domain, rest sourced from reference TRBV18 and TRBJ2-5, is NAGVMQNPRHLVRRRGQEARLRCSPMKGHSHVYWYRQLPEEGLKFMVYLQKENIIDESGMPKERFSAEFPKEGPSILRIQQVVRGDSAAYFCASSRTPSGGETQYFGPGTRLLVL.

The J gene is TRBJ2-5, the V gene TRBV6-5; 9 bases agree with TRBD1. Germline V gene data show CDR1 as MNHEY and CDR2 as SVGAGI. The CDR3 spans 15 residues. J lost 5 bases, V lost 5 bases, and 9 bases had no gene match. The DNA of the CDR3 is TGTGCCAGCAGTACAACAGGGGGCAGGGGGGAGACCCAGTACTTC. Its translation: CASSTTGGRGETQYF.

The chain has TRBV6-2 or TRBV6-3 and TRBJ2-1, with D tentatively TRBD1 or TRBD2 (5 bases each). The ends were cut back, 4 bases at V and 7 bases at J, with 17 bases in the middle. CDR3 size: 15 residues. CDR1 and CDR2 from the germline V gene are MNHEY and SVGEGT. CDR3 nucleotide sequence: TGTGCCAGCAGTTCGTTCTACCGGGGCTGGAATGAGCAGTTCTTC. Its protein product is CASSSFYRGWNEQFF.

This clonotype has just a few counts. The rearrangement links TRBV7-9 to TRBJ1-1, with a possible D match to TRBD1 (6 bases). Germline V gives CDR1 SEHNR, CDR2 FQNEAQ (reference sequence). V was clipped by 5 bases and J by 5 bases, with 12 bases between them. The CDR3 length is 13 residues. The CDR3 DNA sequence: TGTGCCAGCAGCGGCGCGGGGGCTACTGAAGCTTTCTTT. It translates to CASSGAGATEAFF.

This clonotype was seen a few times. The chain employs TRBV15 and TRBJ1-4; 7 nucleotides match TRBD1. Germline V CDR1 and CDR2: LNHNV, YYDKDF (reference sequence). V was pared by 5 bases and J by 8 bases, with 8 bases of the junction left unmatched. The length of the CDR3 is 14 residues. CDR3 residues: CATSATGLDEKLFF. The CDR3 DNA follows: TGTGCCACCAGCGCGACAGGGTTGGACGAAAAACTGTTTTTT.

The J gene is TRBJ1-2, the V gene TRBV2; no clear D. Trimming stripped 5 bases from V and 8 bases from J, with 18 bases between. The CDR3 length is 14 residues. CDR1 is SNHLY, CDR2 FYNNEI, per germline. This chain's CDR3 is CASSTSGRVYGYTF. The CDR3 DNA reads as TGTGCCAGCAGTACCTCTGGGAGGGTTTACGGCTACACCTTC.

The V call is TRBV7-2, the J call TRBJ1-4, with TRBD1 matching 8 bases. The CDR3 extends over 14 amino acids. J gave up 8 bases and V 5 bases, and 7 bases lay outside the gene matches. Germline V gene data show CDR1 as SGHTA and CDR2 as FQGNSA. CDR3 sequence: CASSQDRDQEKLFF. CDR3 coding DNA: TGTGCCAGCAGCCAGGACAGGGACCAAGAAAAACTGTTTTTT. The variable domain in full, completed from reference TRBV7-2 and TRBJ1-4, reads GAGVSQSPSNKVTEKGKDVELRCDPISGHTALYWYRQSLGQGLEFLIYFQGNSAPDKSGLPSDRFSAERTGGSVSTLTIQRTQQEDSAVYLCASSQDRDQEKLFFGSGTQLSVL.

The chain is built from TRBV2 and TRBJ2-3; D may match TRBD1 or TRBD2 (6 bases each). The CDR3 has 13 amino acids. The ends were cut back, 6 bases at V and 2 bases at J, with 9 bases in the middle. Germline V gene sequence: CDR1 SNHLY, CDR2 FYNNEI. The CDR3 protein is CASRWGATDTQYF. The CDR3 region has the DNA TGTGCCAGCAGGTGGGGGGCCACAGATACGCAGTATTTT.